One and the same sample provided the 15 T cell receptor beta chains below, sequenced in a study of control samples from healthy donors and cancer patients. Using immunoSEQ multiplex PCR, the repertoire was profiled, and TCRdb retains in-frame clones only, with some absent. Among some 120,000 clones listed, more than 80% were seen once. The source material was blood. The receptors derive from a man between 18 and 35 years old in good health.

This chain uses TRBV5-1 with TRBJ1-1, with 9 bases matching TRBD1. The J segment lost 5 bases and the V segment lost 3 bases, leaving 5 bases of the junction unmatched. CDR1 and CDR2 (germline): SGHRS, YFSETQ. The CDR3 spans 14 residues. The CDR3 DNA is TGCGCCAGCAGCTGGGGACAGGGAGTAACTGAAGCTTTCTTT. Residues: CASSWGQGVTEAFF.

This clone occurred once. The chain combines TRBV11-3 with TRBJ2-2; D is perhaps TRBD1 (5 bases). The ends were cut back, 5 bases at V and 3 bases at J, with 13 bases in the middle. Germline-derived CDR1 and CDR2 are SGHNT and YENEEA. The CDR3 has 15 residues. CDR3 residues: CASSELTGYTGELFF. The CDR3 DNA follows: TGTGCCAGCAGCGAGTTAACAGGTTACACCGGGGAGCTGTTTTTT.

The chain is built from TRBV5-6 and TRBJ2-3; D gene unclear. This CDR3 is 12 amino acids long. Per germline, CDR1 SGHDT and CDR2 YYEEEE. V was cut by 3 bases and J by 4 bases, with 6 bases left in between. CDR3 sequence: CASSYSADTQYF. For the CDR3, the DNA is TGTGCCAGCAGCTACAGTGCAGATACGCAGTATTTT.

The chain recombines TRBV14 with TRBJ1-4; no firm D call. CDR1 and CDR2 from the germline V gene are SGHDN and FVKESK. The CDR3 loop spans 15 amino acids. Trimming took 3 bases from V and 0 from J, leaving 8 bases between them. DNA of the CDR3: TGTGCCAGCAGCCAGGGATATGCAACTAATGAAAAACTGTTTTTT. This sequence encodes CASSQGYATNEKLFF.

This chain connects TRBV27 to TRBJ1-1; 7 positions agree with TRBD1. The CDR3 spans 16 residues. Germline V gene sequence: CDR1 MNHEY, CDR2 SMNVEV (reference sequence). After removal of 11 bases from V and 0 bases from J, the junction contained 15 bases not matched to a gene. CDR3 loop: CAGLQGGAGMNTEAFF. Here the CDR3 DNA reads TGTGCCGGCCTTCAGGGGGGTGCAGGGATGAACACTGAAGCTTTCTTT.

This clone has just one count. The chain carries TRBV7-3 and TRBJ2-7; weak D call: TRBD1 (6 bases). Germline V gene data show CDR1 as SGHTA and CDR2 as FQGTGA. With 3 bases removed from V and 0 bases from J, the gap between germline ends came to 24 bases. The CDR3 has 19 residues. The CDR3 sequence: CASSLRGHPRGSNSYEQYV. The CDR3, as DNA: TGTGCCAGCAGCTTGAGAGGACACCCCAGGGGCTCTAACTCCTACGAGCAGTACGTC.

The chain uses TRBV5-1 and TRBJ1-1; TRBD1 aligns across 9 bases. The CDR3 is made up of 13 amino acids. Germline CDR1 is SGHRS and CDR2 is YFSETQ. With 4 bases clipped from V and 9 bases from J, the junction kept 7 bases outside the gene matches. CDR3 sequence: CASSLTGGTKAFF. CDR3 DNA: TGCGCCAGCAGCCTGACAGGGGGGACCAAAGCTTTCTTT.

The rearrangement uses TRBV6-6 and TRBJ2-7; 9 positions match TRBD2. The CDR3 sequence is 16 residues long. Germline V CDR1 and CDR2: MNHNY, SVGAGI (reference sequence). Unmatched junction bases numbered 9, after V lost 0 bases and J lost 6 bases. CDR3 sequence (DNA): TGTGCCAGCAGTTACTCGAGGCTAGCGGGAAGGGGCGAGCAGTACGTC. Protein product: CASSYSRLAGRGEQYV.

The rearrangement links TRBV6-1 to TRBJ1-1; 8 bases line up with TRBD1. Per the germline V gene, CDR1 is MNHNS and CDR2 is SASEGT. The CDR3 extends over 15 amino acids. Trimming took 1 base from V and 1 from J; bases not matched to a gene: 2. The CDR3 protein is CASSEGTGRNTEAFF. Here the CDR3 DNA reads TGTGCCAGCAGTGAAGGGACAGGGAGGAACACTGAAGCTTTCTTT.

The J gene is TRBJ1-1, the V gene TRBV7-9, with D possibly matching TRBD1 (6 bases). V lost 4 bases and J lost 2, with 14 bases in between. CDR3 length equals 15 residues. CDR1 is SEHNR and CDR2 is FQNEAQ in the germline V gene (reference sequence). The CDR3, as DNA: TGTGCCAGCAGCTCCTTCCAGGGGTCTAACACTGAAGCTTTCTTT. It translates to CASSSFQGSNTEAFF.

The V gene is TRBV5-1, the J gene TRBJ1-1, with unresolved D. This CDR3 contains 14 residues. With 4 bases removed from V and 1 base from J, the gap between germline ends came to 11 bases. Germline CDR1 reads SGHRS; CDR2 reads YFSETQ. The CDR3 is CASSARGQNTEAFF. The CDR3 nucleotides read TGCGCCAGCAGCGCCAGAGGGCAGAACACTGAAGCTTTCTTT.

The V and J genes are TRBV4-1 and TRBJ1-2; 7 bases line up with TRBD1. V gave up 0 bases and J gave up 5 bases; unmatched junction bases: 3. The CDR3 contains 14 residues. Germline CDR1 reads MGHRA; CDR2 reads YSYEKL. Here the CDR3 DNA reads TGCGCCAGCAGCCAAGAGCCAGGGGGTTATGGCTACACCTTC. As protein: CASSQEPGGYGYTF.

J is TRBJ1-1 and V is TRBV6-5; TRBD1 agrees at 8 bases. V lost 6 bases, J lost 3 bases, and 3 bases stayed unmatched. Looked up from germline, CDR1 is MNHEY and CDR2 is SVGAGI. This CDR3 is built from 13 residues. The CDR3 loop is CASSPDRDTEAFF. Written as DNA, the CDR3 is TGTGCCAGCAGCCCGGACAGGGACACTGAAGCTTTCTTT.

This chain links TRBV27 with TRBJ2-1; 7 nucleotides align to TRBD2. Germline V CDR1 and CDR2: MNHEY, SMNVEV (reference sequence). The CDR3 totals 16 residues. Germline trimming cut 2 bases from V and 3 bases from J; bases unmatched to any gene: 7. The CDR3 sequence is CASSLHGTGGYNEQFF. The CDR3 nucleotides read TGTGCCAGCAGTTTACACGGGACGGGGGGCTACAATGAGCAGTTCTTC.

V usage is TRBV30 and J usage is TRBJ2-2; D remains unclear. V shed 7 bases and J shed 0 bases, with 21 bases lying between them. This CDR3 contains 17 residues. The germline V gene encodes CDR1 GTSNPN and CDR2 SVGIG (reference sequence). The CDR3 here is CASTRALPPANTGELFF. CDR3 coding DNA: TGTGCCTCCACCCGGGCCCTTCCGCCCGCGAACACCGGGGAGCTGTTTTTT.